The 4 T cell receptor beta chains below all came from one sample that was sequenced in a study of blood T cells in healthy people across ages. The second PCR ran about 6 to 11 cycles with a sample-barcoded 5' primer and J-beta primers. TCRdb fed the 5' RACE reads into MiXCR, producing one record per CDR3 protein. Of over 600,000 distinct CDR3 sequences in the sample, around 50% were seen once. The source material was blood. These receptors originate from a man at least 80 years old in good health.

CDR3 sequence reads: CSVEGRGSSYNEQYF. DNA for the CDR3: TGCAGCGTTGAAGGGCGGGGGAGCTCCTACAATGAGCAGTACTTC. The chain carries TRBV29-1 and TRBJ2-1; the match to TRBD2 covers 7 bases. The end of the DNA aligns better with TRBJ2-7, so the J call may be wrong. CDR3 size: 15 residues. CDR1 is SQVTM and CDR2 is ANQGSEA in the germline V gene.

The V and J genes are TRBV30 and TRBJ2-7; 9 nucleotides agree with TRBD1. The DNA matches TRBJ2-5 better at its end, which makes the J call doubtful. The CDR3 totals 15 residues. CDR1 and CDR2 (germline): GTSNPN, SVGIG (reference sequence). The CDR3, as DNA: TGTGCCTGGAGTGTAGGGGACAGGGATCCAGAGACCCAGTACTTC. Translation: CAWSVGDRDPETQYF.

V and J are TRBV28 and TRBJ1-4, with D possibly being TRBD1 (5 bases). The length of the CDR3 is 14 residues. Germline CDR1 reads MDHEN; CDR2 reads SYDVKM. V was shortened by 6 bases and J by 4 bases, with 12 bases between the two germline ends. Here the CDR3 reads CASRMGPYNEKLFF. Here the CDR3 DNA reads TGTGCCAGCAGGATGGGACCTTATAATGAAAAACTGTTTTTT.

With regard to this clonotype: A read error may account for a junction end that differs from germline. The CDR3 reads CARSQDAGAAGHYEQYF. The CDR3, as DNA: TGCGCCAGAAGCCAGGATGCCGGGGCAGCGGGGCACTACGAGCAGTACTTC. The chain joins TRBV4-3 to TRBJ2-5, with 7 bases lining up with TRBD2. The tail of the sequence fits TRBJ2-7 better, so the J call may be wrong. CDR1 and CDR2 from the germline V gene are LGHNA and YSLEER. CDR3 length: 17 amino acids.